A selection of T cell receptor beta chains follows, all from one sample in a study of post-analysis software for immune sequencing data. TCRdb ran MiXCR on the PCR reads and lists one entry per CDR3 protein. The sample carries more than 500,000 distinct CDR3 sequences, less than 40% recorded once. Specimen: blood. These TCRs come from a girl under 18 with multiple sclerosis. Each CDR3 is given with its conserved first and last residue. The D gene is left open where the match is weak. Not every row has a clone size; where given, it reads once, few, many or a size class.

.,.,TRBJ2-7,13,TRBV12-3/TRBV12-4,CASSAREIYEQYF,TGTGCCAGCAGTGCCAGGGAGATCTACGAGCAGTACTTC
.,once,TRBJ1-2,13,TRBV5-5,CASSSAGNYGYTF,TGTGCCAGCAGCTCGGCCGGGAACTATGGCTACACCTTC
TRBD2,.,TRBJ2-3,15,TRBV4-1,CASSQDTGRADTQYF,TGCGCCAGCAGCCAAGATACCGGGAGGGCAGATACGCAGTATTTT
.,.,TRBJ2-5,12,TRBV18,CASSPPLETQYF,TGTGCCAGCTCACCACCGCTAGAGACCCAGTACTTC
TRBD1,few,TRBJ1-2,14,TRBV10-2,CASRGQTRNYGYTF,TGCGCCAGCAGGGGACAGACAAGAAACTATGGCTACACCTTC
TRBD1,.,TRBJ2-1,19,TRBV7-3,CASSRTGTPGTGFYNEQFF,TGTGCCAGCAGCCGTACCGGGACCCCAGGGACAGGGTTCTACAATGAGCAGTTCTTC
TRBD1,.,TRBJ2-1,15,TRBV6-6,CASSSTGTGENEQFF,TGTGCCAGCAGTTCAACCGGGACAGGGGAAAATGAGCAGTTCTTC
TRBD1,.,TRBJ1-6,14,TRBV6-5,CASRSGTGSSPLHF,TGTGCCAGCAGGTCCGGGACAGGCAGCTCACCCCTCCACTTT
.,.,TRBJ2-1,16,TRBV28,CASSPSTGREYNEQFF,TGTGCCAGCAGTCCATCCACAGGGAGGGAGTACAATGAGCAGTTCTTC
.,.,TRBJ2-3,16,TRBV6-6,CASSCSGASVRGTQYF,TGTGCCAGCAGTTGCTCGGGGGCTTCTGTCCGAGGTACGCAGTATTTT